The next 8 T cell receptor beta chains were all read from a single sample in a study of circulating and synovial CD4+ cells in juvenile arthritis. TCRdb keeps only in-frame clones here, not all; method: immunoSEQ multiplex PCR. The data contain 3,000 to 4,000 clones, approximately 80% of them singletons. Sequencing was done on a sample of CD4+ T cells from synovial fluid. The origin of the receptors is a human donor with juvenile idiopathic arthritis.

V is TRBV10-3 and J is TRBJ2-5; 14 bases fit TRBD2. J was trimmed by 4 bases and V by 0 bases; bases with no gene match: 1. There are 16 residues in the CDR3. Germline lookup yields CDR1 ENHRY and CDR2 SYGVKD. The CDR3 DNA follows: TGTGCCATCAGTGAGTCGGGGACTAGCGGGAGAGAGACCCAGTACTTC. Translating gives CAISESGTSGRETQYF.

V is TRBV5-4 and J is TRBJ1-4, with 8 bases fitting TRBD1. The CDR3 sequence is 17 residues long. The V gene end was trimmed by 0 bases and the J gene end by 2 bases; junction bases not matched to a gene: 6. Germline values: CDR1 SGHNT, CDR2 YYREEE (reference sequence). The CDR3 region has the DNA TGTGCCAGCAGCTTGGGACCAACAGGGGGGACTAATGAAAAACTGTTTTTT. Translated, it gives CASSLGPTGGTNEKLFF.

The DNA of the CDR3 is TGTGCCAGTAGTGATACCAGGGGTGGCGAGCAGTACTTC. Its protein is CASSDTRGGEQYF. This chain uses TRBV19 with TRBJ2-7; a possible D gene is TRBD1 (6 bases). Trimming left V 5 bases short and J 6 bases short, with 14 bases between. Germline V gene data show CDR1 as LNHDA and CDR2 as SQIVND (reference sequence). CDR3 length equals 13 residues. Variable domain in full (rest from reference TRBV19 and TRBJ2-7): DGGITQSPKYLFRKEGQNVTLSCEQNLNHDAMYWYRQDPGQGLRLIYYSQIVNDFQKGDIAEGYSVSREKKESFPLTVTSAQKNPTAFYLCASSDTRGGEQYFGPGTRLTVT.

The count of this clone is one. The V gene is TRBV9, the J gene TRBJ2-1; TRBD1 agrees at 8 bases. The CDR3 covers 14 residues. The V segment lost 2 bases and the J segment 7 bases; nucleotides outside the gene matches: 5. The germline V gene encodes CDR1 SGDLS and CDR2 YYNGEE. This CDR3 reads CASSVPGGANEQFF. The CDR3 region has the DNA TGTGCCAGCAGCGTCCCAGGGGGCGCGAATGAGCAGTTCTTC.

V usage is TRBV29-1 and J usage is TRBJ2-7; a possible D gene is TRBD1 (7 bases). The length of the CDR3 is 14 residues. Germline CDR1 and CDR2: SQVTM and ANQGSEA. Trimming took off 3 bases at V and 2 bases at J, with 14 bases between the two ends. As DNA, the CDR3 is TGCAGCGTTGAGGGGGGTCAGGGGGCCTACGAGCAGTACTTC. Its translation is CSVEGGQGAYEQYF.

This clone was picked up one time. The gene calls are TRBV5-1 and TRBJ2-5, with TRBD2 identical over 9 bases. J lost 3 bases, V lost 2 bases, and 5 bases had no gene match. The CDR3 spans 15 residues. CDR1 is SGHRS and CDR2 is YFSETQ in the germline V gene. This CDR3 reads CASSFAAGGKETQYF. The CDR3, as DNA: TGCGCCAGCAGCTTCGCAGCGGGAGGTAAAGAGACCCAGTACTTC.

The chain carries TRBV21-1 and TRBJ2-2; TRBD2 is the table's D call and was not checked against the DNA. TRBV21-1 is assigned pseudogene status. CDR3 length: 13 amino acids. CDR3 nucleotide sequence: TGTGCCAGCAGCAAAACTAGCCCCGGGGAGCTGTTTTTT. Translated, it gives CASSKTSPGELFF.

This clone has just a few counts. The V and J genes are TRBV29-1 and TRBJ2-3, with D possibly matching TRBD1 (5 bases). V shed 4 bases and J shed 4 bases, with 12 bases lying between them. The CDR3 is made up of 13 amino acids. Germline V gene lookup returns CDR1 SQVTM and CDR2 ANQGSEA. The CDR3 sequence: CSVVQGSADTQYF. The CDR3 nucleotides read TGCAGCGTTGTCCAGGGCTCGGCAGATACGCAGTATTTT.